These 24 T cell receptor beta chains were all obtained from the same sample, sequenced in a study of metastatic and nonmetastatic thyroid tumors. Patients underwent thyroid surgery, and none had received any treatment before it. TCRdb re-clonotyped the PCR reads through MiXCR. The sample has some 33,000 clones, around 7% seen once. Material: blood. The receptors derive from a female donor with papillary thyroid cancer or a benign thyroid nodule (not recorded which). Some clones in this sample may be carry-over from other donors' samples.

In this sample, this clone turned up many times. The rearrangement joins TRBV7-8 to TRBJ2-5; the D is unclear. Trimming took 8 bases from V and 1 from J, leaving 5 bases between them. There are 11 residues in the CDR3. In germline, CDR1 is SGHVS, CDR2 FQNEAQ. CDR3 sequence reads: CASAFQETQYF. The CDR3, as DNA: TGTGCCAGCGCGTTCCAAGAGACCCAGTACTTC.

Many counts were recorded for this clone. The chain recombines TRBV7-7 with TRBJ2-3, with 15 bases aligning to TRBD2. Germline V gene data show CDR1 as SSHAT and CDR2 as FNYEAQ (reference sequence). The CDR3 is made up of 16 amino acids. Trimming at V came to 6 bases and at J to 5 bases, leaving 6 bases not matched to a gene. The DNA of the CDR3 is TGTGCCAGCAGTCGAGGACTAGCGGGGGGGCAAGATACGCAGTATTTT. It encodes CASSRGLAGGQDTQYF.

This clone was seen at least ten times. The chain's CDR3 is CASSLGGIGYNEQFF. The CDR3 DNA reads as TGCGCCAGCAGCTTGGGCGGTATTGGCTACAATGAGCAGTTCTTC. The chain combines TRBV5-1 with TRBJ2-1; D gene uncertain. This CDR3 has 15 residues. V lost 0 bases and J 3 bases, leaving 10 bases between the germline ends. Germline CDR1 is SGHRS and CDR2 is YFSETQ. Using reference TRBV5-1 and TRBJ2-1 for the parts outside the CDR3, the full variable domain is KAGVTQTPRYLIKTRGQQVTLSCSPISGHRSVSWYQQTPGQGLQFLFEYFSETQRNKGNFPGRFSGRQFSNSRSEMNVSTLELGDSALYLCASSLGGIGYNEQFFGPGTRLTVL.

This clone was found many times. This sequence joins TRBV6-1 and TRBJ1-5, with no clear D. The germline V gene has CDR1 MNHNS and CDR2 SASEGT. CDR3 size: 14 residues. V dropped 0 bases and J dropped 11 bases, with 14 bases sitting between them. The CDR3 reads CASSEAGSSRAQHF. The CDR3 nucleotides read TGTGCCAGCAGTGAAGCTGGCAGTTCGAGGGCCCAGCATTTT.

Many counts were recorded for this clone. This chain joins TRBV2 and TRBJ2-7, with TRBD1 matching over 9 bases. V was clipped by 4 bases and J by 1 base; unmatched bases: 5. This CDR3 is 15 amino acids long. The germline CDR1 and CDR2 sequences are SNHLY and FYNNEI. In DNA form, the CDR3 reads TGTGCCAGCAGTGCCTCCGGGACAGGGTCCTACGAGCAGTACTTC. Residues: CASSASGTGSYEQYF.

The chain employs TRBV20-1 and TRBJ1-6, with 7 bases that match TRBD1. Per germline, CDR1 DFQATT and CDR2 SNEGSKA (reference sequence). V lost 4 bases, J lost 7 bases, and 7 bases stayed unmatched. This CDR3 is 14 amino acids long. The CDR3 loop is CSAIKGQANSPLHF. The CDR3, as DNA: TGCAGTGCTATCAAAGGACAGGCGAATTCACCCCTCCACTTT.

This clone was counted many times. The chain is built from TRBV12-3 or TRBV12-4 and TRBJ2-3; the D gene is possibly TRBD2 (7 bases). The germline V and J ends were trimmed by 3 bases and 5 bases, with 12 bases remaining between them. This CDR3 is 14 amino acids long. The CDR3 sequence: CASSFRGGRDTQYF. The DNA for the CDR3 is TGTGCCAGCAGTTTTCGCGGGGGCAGAGATACGCAGTATTTT.

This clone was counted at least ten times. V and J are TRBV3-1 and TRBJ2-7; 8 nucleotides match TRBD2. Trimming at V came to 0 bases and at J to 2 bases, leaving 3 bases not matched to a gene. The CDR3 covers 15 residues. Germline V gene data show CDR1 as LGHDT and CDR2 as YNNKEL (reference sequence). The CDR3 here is CASSQETGGAYEQYF. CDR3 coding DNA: TGTGCCAGCAGCCAAGAAACGGGGGGGGCCTACGAGCAGTACTTC.

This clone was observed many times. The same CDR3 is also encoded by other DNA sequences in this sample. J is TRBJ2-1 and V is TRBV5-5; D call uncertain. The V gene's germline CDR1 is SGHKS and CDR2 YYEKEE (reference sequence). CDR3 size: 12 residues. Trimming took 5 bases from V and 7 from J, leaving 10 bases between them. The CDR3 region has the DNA TGTGCCAGCAGGGTAGTAGGGAATGAGCAGTTCTTC. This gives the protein CASRVVGNEQFF.

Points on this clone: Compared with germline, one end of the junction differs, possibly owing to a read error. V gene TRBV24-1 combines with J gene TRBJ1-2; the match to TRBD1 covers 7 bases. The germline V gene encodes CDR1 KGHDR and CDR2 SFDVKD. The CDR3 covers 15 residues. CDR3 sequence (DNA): TGTGCCACCAGTGATGCAGGGGGGAAGGACTATGGCAACACCTTC. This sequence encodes CATSDAGGKDYGNTF.

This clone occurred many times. The chain's CDR3 is CASTKTGANTGELFF. DNA for the CDR3: TGTGCCAGCACCAAGACAGGGGCGAACACCGGGGAGCTGTTTTTT. The chain has TRBV6-1 and TRBJ2-2; TRBD1 matches at 8 bases. The CDR3 is made up of 15 amino acids. V dropped 7 bases and J dropped 0; count of bases not matched to a gene: 4. Germline V lookup: CDR1 MNHNS, CDR2 SASEGT.

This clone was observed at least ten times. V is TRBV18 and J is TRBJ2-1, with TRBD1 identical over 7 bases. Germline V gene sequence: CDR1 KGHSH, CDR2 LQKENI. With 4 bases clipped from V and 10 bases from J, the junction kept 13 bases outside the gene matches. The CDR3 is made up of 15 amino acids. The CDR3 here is CASSRQGEAIGEQFF. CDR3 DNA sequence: TGTGCCAGCTCACGACAGGGAGAGGCTATCGGAGAGCAGTTCTTC.

CDR3: CISRGTTGRGLYSGNTIYF. CDR3 sequence (DNA): TGCATTTCTAGAGGGACGACAGGCCGGGGACTCTACTCTGGAAACACCATATATTTT. The chain is built from TRBV20-1 and TRBJ1-3, with D possibly matching TRBD1 (6 bases). CDR3 length: 19 residues. CDR1 and CDR2 from the germline V gene are DFQATT and SNEGSKA (reference sequence).

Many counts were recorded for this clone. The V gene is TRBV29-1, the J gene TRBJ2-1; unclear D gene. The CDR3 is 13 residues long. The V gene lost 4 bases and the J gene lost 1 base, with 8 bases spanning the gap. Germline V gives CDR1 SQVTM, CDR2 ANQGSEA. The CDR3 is CSVVQRSYNEQFF. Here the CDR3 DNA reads TGCAGCGTTGTACAGAGATCCTACAATGAGCAGTTCTTC.

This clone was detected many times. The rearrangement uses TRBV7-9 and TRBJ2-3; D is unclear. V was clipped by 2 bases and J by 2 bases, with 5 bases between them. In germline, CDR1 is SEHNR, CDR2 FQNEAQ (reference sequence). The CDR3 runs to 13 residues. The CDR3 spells CASSLYNTDTQYF. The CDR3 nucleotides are TGTGCCAGCAGCTTATATAACACAGATACGCAGTATTTT.

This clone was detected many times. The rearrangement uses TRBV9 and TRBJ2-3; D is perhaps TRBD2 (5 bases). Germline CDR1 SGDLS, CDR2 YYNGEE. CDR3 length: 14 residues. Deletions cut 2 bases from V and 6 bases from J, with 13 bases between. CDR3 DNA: TGTGCCAGCAGCGTTGGACTCCGAGGGGATACGCAGTATTTT. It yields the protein CASSVGLRGDTQYF.

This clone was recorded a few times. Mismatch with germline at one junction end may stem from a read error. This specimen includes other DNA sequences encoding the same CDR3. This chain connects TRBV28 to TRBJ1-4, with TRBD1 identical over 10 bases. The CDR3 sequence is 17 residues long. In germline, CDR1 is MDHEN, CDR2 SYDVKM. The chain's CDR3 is CASSLGGTGVFNEKLFF. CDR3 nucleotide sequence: TGTGCCAGCAGTTTAGGGGGGACAGGGGTTTTTAATGAAAAACTGTTTTTC.

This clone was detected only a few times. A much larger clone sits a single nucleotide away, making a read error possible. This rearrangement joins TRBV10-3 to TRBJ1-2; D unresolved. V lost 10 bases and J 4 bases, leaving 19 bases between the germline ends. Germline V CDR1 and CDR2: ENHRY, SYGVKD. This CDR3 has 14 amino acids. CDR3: CATGRDGNLYGYTF. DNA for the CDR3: TGTGCCACGGGTCGTGACGGTAACCTCTATGGCTACACCTTC.

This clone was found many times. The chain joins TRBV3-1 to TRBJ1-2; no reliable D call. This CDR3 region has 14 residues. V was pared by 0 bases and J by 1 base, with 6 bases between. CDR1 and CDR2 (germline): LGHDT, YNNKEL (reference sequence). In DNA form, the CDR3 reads TGTGCCAGCAGCCAAGAGAGAGTTAACTATGGCTACACCTTC. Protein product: CASSQERVNYGYTF.

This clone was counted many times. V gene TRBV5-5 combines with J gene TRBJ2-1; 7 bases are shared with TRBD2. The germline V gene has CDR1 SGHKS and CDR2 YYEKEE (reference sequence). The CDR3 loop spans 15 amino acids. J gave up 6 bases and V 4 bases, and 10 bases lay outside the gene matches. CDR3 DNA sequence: TGTGCCAGCAGCGGGGTGGCGGGAGCGGGCAATGAGCAGTTCTTC. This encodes CASSGVAGAGNEQFF.

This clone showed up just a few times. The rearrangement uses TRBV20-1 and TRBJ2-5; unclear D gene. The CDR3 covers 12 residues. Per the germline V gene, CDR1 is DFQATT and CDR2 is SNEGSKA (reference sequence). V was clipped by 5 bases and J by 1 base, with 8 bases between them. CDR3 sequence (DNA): TGCAGTGCTGAACAAGTCCAAGAGACCCAGTACTTC. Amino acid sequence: CSAEQVQETQYF.

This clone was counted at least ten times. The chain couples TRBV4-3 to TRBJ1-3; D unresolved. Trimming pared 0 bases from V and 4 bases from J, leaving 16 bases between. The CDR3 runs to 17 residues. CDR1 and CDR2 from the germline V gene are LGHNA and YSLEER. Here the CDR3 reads CASSQDWGMVGGNTIYF. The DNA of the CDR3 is TGCGCCAGCAGCCAAGATTGGGGAATGGTAGGCGGAAACACCATATATTTT.

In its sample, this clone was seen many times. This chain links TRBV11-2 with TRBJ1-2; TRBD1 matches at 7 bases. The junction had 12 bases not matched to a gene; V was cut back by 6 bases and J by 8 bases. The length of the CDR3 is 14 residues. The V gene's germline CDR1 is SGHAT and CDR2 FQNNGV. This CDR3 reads CASRLTGEGSGYTF. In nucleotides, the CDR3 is TGTGCCAGCAGACTCACAGGGGAGGGTAGCGGCTACACCTTC.

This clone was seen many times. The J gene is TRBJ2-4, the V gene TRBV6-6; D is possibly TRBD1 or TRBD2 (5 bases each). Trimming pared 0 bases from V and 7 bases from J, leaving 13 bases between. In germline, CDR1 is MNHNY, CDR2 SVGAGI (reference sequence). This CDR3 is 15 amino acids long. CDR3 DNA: TGTGCCAGCAGTTACTCTTCAGGGAGTAAGAACATTCAGTACTTC. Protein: CASSYSSGSKNIQYF.